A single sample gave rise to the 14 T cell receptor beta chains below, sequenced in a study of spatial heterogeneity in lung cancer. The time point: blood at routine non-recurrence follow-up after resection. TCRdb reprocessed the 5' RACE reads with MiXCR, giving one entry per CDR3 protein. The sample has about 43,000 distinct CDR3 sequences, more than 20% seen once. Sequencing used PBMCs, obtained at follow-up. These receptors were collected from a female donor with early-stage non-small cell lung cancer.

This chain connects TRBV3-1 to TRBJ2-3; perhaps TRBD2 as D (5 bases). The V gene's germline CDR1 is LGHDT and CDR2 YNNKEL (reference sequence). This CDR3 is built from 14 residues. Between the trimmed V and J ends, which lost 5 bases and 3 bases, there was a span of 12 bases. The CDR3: CASSFTSGTDTQYF. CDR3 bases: TGTGCCAGCAGCTTTACTAGTGGTACAGATACGCAGTATTTT.

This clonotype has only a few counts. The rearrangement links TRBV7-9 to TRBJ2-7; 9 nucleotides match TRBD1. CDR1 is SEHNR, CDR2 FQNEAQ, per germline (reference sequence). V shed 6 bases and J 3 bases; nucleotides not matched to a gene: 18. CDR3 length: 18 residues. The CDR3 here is CASRYEKGPGQGIYEQYF. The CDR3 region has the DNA TGTGCCAGCAGATACGAAAAGGGACCGGGACAGGGTATCTACGAGCAGTACTTC.

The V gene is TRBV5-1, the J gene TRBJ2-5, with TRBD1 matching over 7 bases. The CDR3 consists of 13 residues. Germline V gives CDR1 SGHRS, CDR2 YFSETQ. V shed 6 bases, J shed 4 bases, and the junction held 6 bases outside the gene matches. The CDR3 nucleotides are TGCGCCAGCACCCCAGGGGGTCGAGAGACCCAGTACTTC. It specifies CASTPGGRETQYF.

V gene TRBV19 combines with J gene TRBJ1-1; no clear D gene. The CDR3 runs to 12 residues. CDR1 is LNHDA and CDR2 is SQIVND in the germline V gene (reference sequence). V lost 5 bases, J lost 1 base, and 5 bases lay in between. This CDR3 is CASSWWNTEAFF. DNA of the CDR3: TGTGCCAGTAGTTGGTGGAACACTGAAGCTTTCTTT.

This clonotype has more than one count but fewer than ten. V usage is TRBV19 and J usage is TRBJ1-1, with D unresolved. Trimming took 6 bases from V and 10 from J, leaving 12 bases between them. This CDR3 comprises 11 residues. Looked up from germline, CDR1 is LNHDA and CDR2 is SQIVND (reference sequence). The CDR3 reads CASRIGIGAFF. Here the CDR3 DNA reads TGTGCCAGTAGAATCGGGATCGGAGCTTTCTTT. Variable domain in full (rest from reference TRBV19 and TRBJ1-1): DGGITQSPKYLFRKEGQNVTLSCEQNLNHDAMYWYRQDPGQGLRLIYYSQIVNDFQKGDIAEGYSVSREKKESFPLTVTSAQKNPTAFYLCASRIGIGAFFGQGTRLTVV.

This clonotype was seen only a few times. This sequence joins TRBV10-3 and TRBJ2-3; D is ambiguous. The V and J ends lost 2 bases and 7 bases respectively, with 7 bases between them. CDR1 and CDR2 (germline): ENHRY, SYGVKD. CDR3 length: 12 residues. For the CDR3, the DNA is TGTGCCATCAGTGAGGATTGGTATACGCAGTATTTT. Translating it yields CAISEDWYTQYF.

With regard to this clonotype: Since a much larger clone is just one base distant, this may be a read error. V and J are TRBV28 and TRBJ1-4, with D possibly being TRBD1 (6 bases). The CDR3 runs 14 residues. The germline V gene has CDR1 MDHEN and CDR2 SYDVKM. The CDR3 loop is CASSHGGAVEKLYF. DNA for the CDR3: TGTGCCAGCAGTCACGGGGGGGCAGTTGAAAAACTGTATTTT.

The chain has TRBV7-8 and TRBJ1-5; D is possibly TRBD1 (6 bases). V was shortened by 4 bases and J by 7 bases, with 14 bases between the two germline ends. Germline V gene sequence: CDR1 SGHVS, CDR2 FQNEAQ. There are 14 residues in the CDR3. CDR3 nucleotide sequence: TGTGCCAGCAGCTCTCTTACAGGGTACCAGCCCCAGCATTTT. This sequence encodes CASSSLTGYQPQHF.

The chain's CDR3 is CASSFSRVEQFF. The CDR3 coding sequence is TGTGCCAGCAGCTTCAGTAGGGTTGAGCAGTTCTTC. The chain joins TRBV7-2 to TRBJ2-1; no firm D call. The CDR3 contains 12 residues. Germline assignment: CDR1 SGHTA and CDR2 FQGNSA. V lost 3 bases and J lost 9, with 9 bases in between.

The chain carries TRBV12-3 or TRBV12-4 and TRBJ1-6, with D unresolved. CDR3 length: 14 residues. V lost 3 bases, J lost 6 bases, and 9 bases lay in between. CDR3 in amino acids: CASSFSQANSPLHF. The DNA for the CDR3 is TGTGCCAGCAGTTTTAGCCAGGCTAATTCACCCCTCCACTTT.

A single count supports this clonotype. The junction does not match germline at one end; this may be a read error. CDR3 region: CSVEVGRNGFTF. CDR3 DNA sequence: TGCAGCGTTGAGGTAGGACGCAACGGCTTCACCTTC. The chain combines TRBV29-1 with TRBJ1-2; D unclear. The CDR3 extends over 12 amino acids. Germline lookup yields CDR1 SQVTM and CDR2 ANQGSEA.

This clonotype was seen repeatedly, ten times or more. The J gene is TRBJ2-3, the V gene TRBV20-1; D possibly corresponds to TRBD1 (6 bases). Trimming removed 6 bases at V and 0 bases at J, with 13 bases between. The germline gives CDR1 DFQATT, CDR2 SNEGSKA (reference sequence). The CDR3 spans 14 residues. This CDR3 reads CSAGAHPSTDTQYF. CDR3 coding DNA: TGCAGTGCGGGGGCCCACCCTAGCACAGATACGCAGTATTTT.

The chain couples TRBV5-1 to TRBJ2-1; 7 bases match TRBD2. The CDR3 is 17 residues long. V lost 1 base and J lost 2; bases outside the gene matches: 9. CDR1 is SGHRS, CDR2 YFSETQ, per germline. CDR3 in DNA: TGCGCCAGCAGCTTGATGAGGGAGGGCCTCACCTACAATGAGCAGTTCTTC. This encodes CASSLMREGLTYNEQFF.

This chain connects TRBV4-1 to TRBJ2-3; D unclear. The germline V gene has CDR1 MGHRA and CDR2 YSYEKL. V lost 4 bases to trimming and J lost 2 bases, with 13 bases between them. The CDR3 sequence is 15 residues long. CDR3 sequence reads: CASSPSPPSTDTQYF. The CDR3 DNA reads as TGCGCCAGCAGCCCAAGTCCCCCTTCCACAGATACGCAGTATTTT.